A selection of T cell receptor beta chains follows, all from one sample in a study of T cell repertoires in cytomegalovirus infection. In TCRdb, the reads were re-called with MiXCR into one record per CDR3 protein. The data contain roughly 230,000 distinct CDR3 sequences, approximately 22% of them singletons. Sequencing used CD8+ T cells from PBMCs. The receptor source for this set is a human donor in good health (CMV status not recorded). Some clones in this sample may be carry-over from other donors' samples. CDR3s include the opening cysteine and the closing phenylalanine or tryptophan. The order of the fields is CDR3 protein, V gene, J gene.

CASSGGGVYGYTF	TRBV16	TRBJ1-2
CASSFAGRGAYEQYF	TRBV12-3/TRBV12-4	TRBJ2-7
CASSQERGRDEQFF	TRBV4-2	TRBJ2-1
CASSQAGLYEQYF	TRBV7-9	TRBJ2-7
CASTPGLNTEAFF	TRBV19	TRBJ1-1
CASSLWGSTNEKLFF	TRBV7-8	TRBJ1-4
CASSVQESYGYTF	TRBV6-5	TRBJ1-2
CASSLNLDRDPLSGANVLTF	TRBV7-8	TRBJ2-6
CASSGVRDNEQFF	TRBV14	TRBJ2-1
CASSLRDCRTEQFF	TRBV7-2	TRBJ2-1
CATSDCPVDGTEAFF	TRBV24-1	TRBJ1-1
CATSDLGPATGELFF	TRBV24-1	TRBJ2-2
CASRTWDGEGHNEQFF	TRBV12-3/TRBV12-4	TRBJ2-1
CASNLAGEYNEQFF	TRBV2	TRBJ2-1
CASSVGGSNTGELFF	TRBV9	TRBJ2-2
CSAPPGTLYEQYF	TRBV20-1	TRBJ2-7
CASSQGGQGVTEAFF	TRBV4-1	TRBJ1-1
CASSQGGQGTSPLHF	TRBV4-1	TRBJ1-6
CASSQYPTALGFMNTEAFF	TRBV7-2	TRBJ1-1
CASSLEASWPQHF	TRBV7-2	TRBJ1-5
CASSSLADNTGELFF	TRBV2	TRBJ2-2
CSAIQGFISYNGQFF	TRBV20-1	TRBJ2-1
CSVESWRGRTGELFF	TRBV29-1	TRBJ2-2
CASSQEGSGGTTEAFF	TRBV4-1	TRBJ1-1